The rows below give T cell receptor beta chains drawn from one sample of a study of vaccination effects on CD4 cells after COVID-19. Their antigens are not known. TCRdb's table, derived via immunoSEQ multiplex PCR, lists solely in-frame clones and lacks some. The table shows tens of thousands of clones, with about 70% occurring only once. Sequenced here: CD4+ T cells from PBMCs cultured with HCoV-229E spike peptides, sampled before COVID-19 vaccination. The receptors here all came from a human donor who received a COVID-19 vaccine. The CDR3 runs from the conserved cysteine through the conserved F or W. Each record gives: V gene, D gene, J gene, clone size, CDR3 DNA, CDR3 protein. A D gene is named only where the DNA matches it firmly. Only part of the rows carry a size: once, few, many, or a class if the clone is expanded.

V: TRBV27
D: .
J: TRBJ2-2
size: .
DNA: TGTGCCAGCAGCCCATTCCGGACAGCCGACACCGGGGAGCTGTTTTTT
CDR3: CASSPFRTADTGELFF

V: TRBV24-1
D: TRBD1
J: TRBJ2-5
size: .
DNA: TGTGCCACCAGTGCGCTGGGACAGGGCCAAGAGACCCAGTACTTC
CDR3: CATSALGQGQETQYF

V: TRBV6-1
D: .
J: TRBJ1-5
size: .
DNA: TGTGCCAGCAGTGATGGGTTGGATCAGCCCCAGCATTTT
CDR3: CASSDGLDQPQHF

V: TRBV6-5
D: .
J: TRBJ2-3
size: .
DNA: TGTGCCAGCAGTTACTCCACGACAGCTAACACGCAGTATTTT
CDR3: CASSYSTTANTQYF

V: TRBV7-3
D: TRBD2
J: TRBJ2-3
size: .
DNA: TGTGCCAGCAGCTTAGACCGGGCGGGGGGAGATACGCAGTATTTT
CDR3: CASSLDRAGGDTQYF

V: TRBV15
D: TRBD1
J: TRBJ2-2
size: .
DNA: TGTGCCACCAGCAGGCTTGGGGCAGGGGGCTCCGGGGAGCTGTTTTTT
CDR3: CATSRLGAGGSGELFF

V: TRBV5-6
D: TRBD2
J: TRBJ2-3
size: few
DNA: TGTGCCAGCAGCTTGGCCCGGCTAGCGGGGGGTGTCGCAGATACGCAGTATTTT
CDR3: CASSLARLAGGVADTQYF

V: TRBV27
D: .
J: TRBJ2-2
size: once
DNA: TGTGCCAGCAGTTCGGGATATTATAAGGCCGGGGAGCTGTTTTTT
CDR3: CASSSGYYKAGELFF

V: TRBV6-5
D: .
J: TRBJ2-1
size: .
DNA: TGTGCCAGCAGTTACTCGGGCAGGGGAACTGACAATGAGCAGTTCTTC
CDR3: CASSYSGRGTDNEQFF

V: TRBV7-2
D: .
J: TRBJ1-5
size: few
DNA: TGTGCCAGCAGCTCTGACCGGAATCAGCCCCAGCATTTT
CDR3: CASSSDRNQPQHF

V: TRBV11-2
D: .
J: TRBJ2-5
size: .
DNA: TGTGCCAGCAGCTTAGTAAGAGGGGAGACCCAGTACTTC
CDR3: CASSLVRGETQYF

V: TRBV29-1
D: .
J: TRBJ2-5
size: .
DNA: TGCAGCGTTATCGGACTTAGCGCCCGGACCCAGTACTTC
CDR3: CSVIGLSARTQYF

V: TRBV25-1
D: TRBD1
J: TRBJ1-2
size: .
DNA: TGTGCCAGCAGTCCAAGTCGGGACAGGAAGTTAGCTAACTATGGCTACACCTTC
CDR3: CASSPSRDRKLANYGYTF

V: TRBV5-1
D: .
J: TRBJ2-2
size: .
DNA: TGCGCCAGCAGCTTGGTGGGGCACAGGGTGGACACCGGGGAGCTGTTTTTT
CDR3: CASSLVGHRVDTGELFF

V: TRBV19
D: TRBD1
J: TRBJ1-3
size: .
DNA: TGTGCCAGTAGGATTGACAGGGGAGATGGAAACACCATATATTTT
CDR3: CASRIDRGDGNTIYF